This T cell receptor beta chain came from a study of T cells in Graves' hyperthyroidism and ophthalmopathy. Study-wide results and limits: A median 6.5 months before onset, the model predicted ophthalmopathy. Stable hyperthyroidism and ophthalmopathy were separated using 13 V-J signatures.

Authors of the study amplified TCR beta CDR3 regions from RNA transcripts. With the HTBI primer set, the TCR CDR3 went through a first round of RT-PCR. Via MiXCR, TCRdb re-called the multiplex PCR reads, giving one row per CDR3 protein. Of some 320,000 distinct CDR3 sequences in the sample, 12% to 15% are singletons; the top ten hold 34%. Patients having uncontrolled infection, another autoimmune disease, pregnancy or lactation were not included. The table lists this clonotype with many counts. The antigen remains unidentified. Material for sequencing was blood. This sequence originates from a woman between 35 and 50 years old with Graves' ophthalmopathy.

The CDR3 here is CSVEVGTGPQHF. The CDR3 DNA follows: TGCAGCGTTGAAGTGGGGACGGGGCCCCAGCATTTT. The chain has TRBV29-1 and TRBJ1-5, with D maybe TRBD1 (5 bases). Germline CDR1 and CDR2: SQVTM and ANQGSEA. The CDR3 runs to 12 residues. Deletions cut 1 base from V and 9 bases from J, with 10 bases between.